This T cell receptor beta chain came from a study of blood T cells in healthy people across ages. Alongside a J-beta primer mix, a sample-barcoded 5' primer served in a second PCR lasting 7 to 11 cycles. MiXCR, run by TCRdb on the 5' RACE reads, gives a single entry per CDR3 protein. The table shows 1.5 million to 2 million distinct CDR3 sequences, with about two fifths occurring only once. CDR1 and CDR2 from the germline V gene are DFQATT and SNEGSKA (reference sequence). This CDR3 is 11 amino acids long. Between the trimmed V and J ends, which lost 5 bases and 7 bases, there was a span of 11 bases.

The receptor was isolated from a human donor in good health. The sequencing sample was made of blood. The chain uses TRBV20-1 and TRBJ2-5, with D perhaps TRBD2 (6 bases). The CDR3 is CSAGTQGTQYF. Written as DNA, the CDR3 is TGCAGTGCTGGGACTCAGGGGACCCAGTACTTC.